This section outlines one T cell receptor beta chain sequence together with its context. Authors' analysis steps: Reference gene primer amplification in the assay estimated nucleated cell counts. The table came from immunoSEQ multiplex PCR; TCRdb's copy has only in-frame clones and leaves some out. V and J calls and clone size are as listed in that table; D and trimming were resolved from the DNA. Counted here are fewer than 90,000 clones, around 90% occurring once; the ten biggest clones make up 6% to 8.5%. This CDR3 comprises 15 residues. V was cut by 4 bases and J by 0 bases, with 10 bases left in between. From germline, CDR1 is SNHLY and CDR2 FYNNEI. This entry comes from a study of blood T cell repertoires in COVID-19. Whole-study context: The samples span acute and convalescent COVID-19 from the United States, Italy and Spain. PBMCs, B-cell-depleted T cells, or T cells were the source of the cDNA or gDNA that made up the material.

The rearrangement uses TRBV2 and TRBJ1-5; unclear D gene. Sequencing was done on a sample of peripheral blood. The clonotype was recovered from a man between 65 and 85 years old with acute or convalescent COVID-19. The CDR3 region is CASSGSDNSNQPQHF. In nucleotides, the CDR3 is TGTGCCAGCAGTGGCTCCGACAATAGCAATCAGCCCCAGCATTTT.